This T cell receptor (beta chain) was recovered during a study of shared clonotypes between healthy human individuals. Comment on this clone: As yet, its antigen is unknown.

Points from the study as a whole: With several donors compared, roughly 5% of naive CD4 clonotypes were shared.

Method: immunoSEQ multiplex PCR; TCRdb's copy keeps in-frame clones and lacks some. The sample has approximately 640,000 clones, 72% seen once. A split of CD4+ cells into CD45RA+ naive and CD45RA-negative memory subsets was performed. Germline assignment: CDR1 LNHNV and CDR2 YYDKDF (reference sequence). The germline V and J ends were trimmed by 1 base and 1 base, with 8 bases remaining between them. This CDR3 has 16 residues. The sample consisted of memory CD4+ T cells sorted from blood. The subset denotes: CD45RA-negative fraction. The J gene is TRBJ2-6, the V gene TRBV15; D is perhaps TRBD2 (6 bases). The TCR sequence derives from a woman aged 25-40 years in good health. The CDR3 coding sequence is TGTGCCACCAGCAGAGGGAGGGGATCTGGGGCCAACGTCCTGACTTTC. It codes for CATSRGRGSGANVLTF.